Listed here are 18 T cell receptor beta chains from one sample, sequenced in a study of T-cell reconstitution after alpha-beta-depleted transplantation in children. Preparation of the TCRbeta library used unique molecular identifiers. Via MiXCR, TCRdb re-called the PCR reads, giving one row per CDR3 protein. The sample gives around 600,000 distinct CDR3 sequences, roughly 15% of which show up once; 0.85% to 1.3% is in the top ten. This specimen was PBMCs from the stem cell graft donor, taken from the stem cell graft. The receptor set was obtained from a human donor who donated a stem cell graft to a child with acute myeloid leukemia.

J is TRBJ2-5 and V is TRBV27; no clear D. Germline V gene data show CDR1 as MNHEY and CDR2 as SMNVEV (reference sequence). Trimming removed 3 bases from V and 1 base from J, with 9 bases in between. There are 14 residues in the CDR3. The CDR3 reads CASSFGWAQETQYF. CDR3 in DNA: TGTGCCAGCAGTTTTGGGTGGGCCCAAGAGACCCAGTACTTC.

CDR3: CASSLSTVEAFF. Here the CDR3 DNA reads TGTGCCAGCAGCTTGTCCACAGTGGAAGCTTTCTTT. The chain combines TRBV5-5 with TRBJ1-1; no reliable D call. The CDR3 totals 12 residues. From germline, CDR1 is SGHKS and CDR2 YYEKEE (reference sequence). V was clipped by 1 base and J by 8 bases, with 9 bases between them.

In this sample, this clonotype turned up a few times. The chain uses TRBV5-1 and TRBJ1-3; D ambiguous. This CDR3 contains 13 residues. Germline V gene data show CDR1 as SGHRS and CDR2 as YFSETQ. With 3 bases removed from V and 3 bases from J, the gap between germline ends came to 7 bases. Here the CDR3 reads CASSSASGNTIYF. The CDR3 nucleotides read TGCGCCAGCAGCTCCGCCAGTGGAAACACCATATATTTT.

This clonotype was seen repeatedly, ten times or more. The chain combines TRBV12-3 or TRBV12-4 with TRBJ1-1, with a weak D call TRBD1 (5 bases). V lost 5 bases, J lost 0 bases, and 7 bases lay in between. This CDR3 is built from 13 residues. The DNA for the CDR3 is TGTGCCAGCAGTATACAGGTGAACACTGAAGCTTTCTTT. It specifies CASSIQVNTEAFF.

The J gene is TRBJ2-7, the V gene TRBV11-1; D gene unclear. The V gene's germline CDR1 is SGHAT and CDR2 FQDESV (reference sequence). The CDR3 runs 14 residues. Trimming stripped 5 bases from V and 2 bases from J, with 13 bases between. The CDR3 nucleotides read TGTGCCAGCAGCCGACCCGGGTCCCCCTACGAGCAGTACTTC. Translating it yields CASSRPGSPYEQYF. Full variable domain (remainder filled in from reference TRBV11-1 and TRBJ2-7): EAEVAQSPRYKITEKSQAVAFWCDPISGHATLYWYRQILGQGPELLVQFQDESVVDDSQLPKDRFSAERLKGVDSTLKIQPAELGDSAMYLCASSRPGSPYEQYFGPGTRLTVT.

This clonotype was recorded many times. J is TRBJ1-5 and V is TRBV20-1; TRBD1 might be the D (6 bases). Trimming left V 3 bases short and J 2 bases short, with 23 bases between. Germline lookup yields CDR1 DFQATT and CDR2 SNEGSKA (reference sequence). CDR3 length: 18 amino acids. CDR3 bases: TGCAGTGCTAGTCATAGGGTGTTTGGGGGGCGAGGCAATCAGCCCCAGCATTTT. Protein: CSASHRVFGGRGNQPQHF.

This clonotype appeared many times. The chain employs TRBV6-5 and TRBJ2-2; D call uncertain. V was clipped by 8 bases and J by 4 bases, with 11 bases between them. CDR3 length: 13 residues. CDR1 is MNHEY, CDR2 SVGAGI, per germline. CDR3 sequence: CASYVVSTGELFF. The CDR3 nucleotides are TGTGCCAGCTACGTCGTGTCCACCGGGGAGCTGTTTTTT.

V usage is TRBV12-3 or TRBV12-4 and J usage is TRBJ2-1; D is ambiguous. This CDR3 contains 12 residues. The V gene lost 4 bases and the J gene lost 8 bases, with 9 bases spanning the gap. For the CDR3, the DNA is TGTGCCAGCAGTTCTCGAAGGGATGAGCAGTTCTTC. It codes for CASSSRRDEQFF.

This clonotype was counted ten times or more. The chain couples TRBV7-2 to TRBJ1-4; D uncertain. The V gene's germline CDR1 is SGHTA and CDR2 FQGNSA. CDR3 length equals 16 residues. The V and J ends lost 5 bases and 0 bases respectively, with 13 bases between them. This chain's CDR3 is CASSRLPGTTNEKLFF. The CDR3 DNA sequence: TGTGCCAGCAGCCGGCTCCCTGGTACAACTAATGAAAAACTGTTTTTT.

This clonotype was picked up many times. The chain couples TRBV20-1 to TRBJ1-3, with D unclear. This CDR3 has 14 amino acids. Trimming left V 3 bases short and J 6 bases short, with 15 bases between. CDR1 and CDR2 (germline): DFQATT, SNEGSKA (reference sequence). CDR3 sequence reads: CSARTLAGLNTIYF. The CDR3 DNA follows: TGCAGTGCTAGGACCCTGGCGGGGTTAAACACCATATATTTT.

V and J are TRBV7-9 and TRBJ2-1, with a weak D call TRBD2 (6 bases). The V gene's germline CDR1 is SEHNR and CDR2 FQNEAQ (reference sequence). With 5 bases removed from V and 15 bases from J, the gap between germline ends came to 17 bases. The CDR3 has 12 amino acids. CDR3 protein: CASSQAGTDLFF. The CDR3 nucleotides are TGTGCCAGCAGCCAGGCGGGGACGGACCTGTTCTTC.

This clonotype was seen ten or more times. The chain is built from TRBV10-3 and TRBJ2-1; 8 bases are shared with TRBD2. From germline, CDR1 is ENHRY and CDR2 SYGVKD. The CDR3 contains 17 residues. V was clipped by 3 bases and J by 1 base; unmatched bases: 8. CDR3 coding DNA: TGTGCCATCAGTGACCGGGGGGGACTCACGTCCTACAATGAGCAGTTCTTC. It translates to CAISDRGGLTSYNEQFF.

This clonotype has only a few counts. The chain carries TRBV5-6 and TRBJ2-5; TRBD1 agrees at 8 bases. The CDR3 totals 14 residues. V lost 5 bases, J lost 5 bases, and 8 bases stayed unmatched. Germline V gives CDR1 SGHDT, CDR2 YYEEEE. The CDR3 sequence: CASRARTGRETQYF. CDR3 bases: TGTGCCAGCAGAGCGAGGACAGGGAGGGAGACCCAGTACTTC.

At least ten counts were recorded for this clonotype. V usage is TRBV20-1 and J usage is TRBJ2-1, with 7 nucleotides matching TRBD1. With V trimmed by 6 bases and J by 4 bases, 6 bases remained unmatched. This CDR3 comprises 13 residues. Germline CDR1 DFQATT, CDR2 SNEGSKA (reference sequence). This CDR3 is CSALRDSYNEQFF. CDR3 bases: TGCAGTGCCCTCCGGGACAGTTACAATGAGCAGTTCTTC.

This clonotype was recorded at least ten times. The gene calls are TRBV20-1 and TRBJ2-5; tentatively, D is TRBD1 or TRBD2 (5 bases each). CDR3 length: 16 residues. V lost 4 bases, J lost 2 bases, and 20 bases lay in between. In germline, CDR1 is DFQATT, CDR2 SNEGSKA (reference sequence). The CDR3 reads CSANRLEGINQETQYF. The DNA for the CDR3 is TGCAGTGCTAACCGCCTAGAGGGGATCAATCAAGAGACCCAGTACTTC.

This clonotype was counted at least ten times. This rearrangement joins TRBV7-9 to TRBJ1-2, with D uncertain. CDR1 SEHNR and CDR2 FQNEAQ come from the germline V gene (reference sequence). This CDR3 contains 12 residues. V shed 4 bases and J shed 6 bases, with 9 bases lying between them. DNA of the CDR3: TGTGCCAGCAGCTCACGGTGGGATGGCTACACCTTC. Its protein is CASSSRWDGYTF.

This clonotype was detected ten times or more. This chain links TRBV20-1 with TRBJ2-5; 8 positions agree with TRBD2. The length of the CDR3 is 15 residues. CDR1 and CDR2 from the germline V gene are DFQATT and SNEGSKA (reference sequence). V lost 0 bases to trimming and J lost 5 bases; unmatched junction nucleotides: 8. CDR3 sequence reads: CSARDPTGGGETQYF. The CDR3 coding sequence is TGCAGTGCTAGAGATCCGACGGGGGGGGGCGAGACCCAGTACTTC.

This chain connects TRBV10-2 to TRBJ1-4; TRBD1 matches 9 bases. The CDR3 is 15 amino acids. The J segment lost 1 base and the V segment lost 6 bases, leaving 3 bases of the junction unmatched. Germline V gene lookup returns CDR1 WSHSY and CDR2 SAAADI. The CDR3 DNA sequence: TGCGCCAGCAGCATGGACAGGGGAACTAATGAAAAACTGTTTTTT. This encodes CASSMDRGTNEKLFF.